Shown below are 21 T cell receptor beta chains from a single sample sequenced in a study of control samples from healthy donors and cancer patients. Assay used: immunoSEQ multiplex PCR; TCRdb lists only in-frame clones, some missing. The profile covers 150,000 to 180,000 clones, with approximately 96% appearing a single time and approximately 5.7% taken by the ten largest. Sequences were obtained from blood. The receptors were sampled from a man between 40 and 49 years old in good health.

CDR3 loop: CASSFLTTGYGYTF. The CDR3 DNA is TGTGCCAGCAGCTTTTTAACAACGGGGTATGGCTACACCTTC. V and J are TRBV5-5 and TRBJ1-2; D gene ambiguous. Germline lookup yields CDR1 SGHKS and CDR2 YYEKEE (reference sequence). The CDR3 is 14 amino acids. The V end lost 2 bases, the J end lost 5 bases, and 13 bases lay between the germline ends.

V and J are TRBV30 and TRBJ2-5, with D unclear. Between the trimmed V and J ends, which lost 0 bases and 6 bases, there was a span of 8 bases. CDR3 size: 12 residues. The germline CDR1 and CDR2 sequences are GTSNPN and SVGIG (reference sequence). CDR3 bases: TGTGCCTGGAGTGTACTGGGGAAGACCCAGTACTTC. Translation gives CAWSVLGKTQYF.

V and J are TRBV11-2 and TRBJ1-6; maybe TRBD1 (6 bases). CDR1 is SGHAT, CDR2 FQNNGV, per germline. The CDR3 loop spans 17 amino acids. V lost 5 bases and J lost 2, with 16 bases in between. The CDR3 coding sequence is TGTGCCAGCAGCACCAGGGGCGTGGGTACCTATAATTCACCCCTCCACTTT. This codes for CASSTRGVGTYNSPLHF. The complete variable domain, with remaining parts taken from reference TRBV11-2 and TRBJ1-6, reads EAGVAQSPRYKIIEKRQSVAFWCNPISGHATLYWYQQILGQGPKLLIQFQNNGVVDDSQLPKDRFSAERLKGVDSTLKIQPAKLEDSAVYLCASSTRGVGTYNSPLHFGNGTRLTVT.

This rearrangement joins TRBV7-2 to TRBJ2-1, with 8 bases that match TRBD2. After removal of 7 bases from V and 3 bases from J, the junction contained 8 bases not matched to a gene. This CDR3 has 15 amino acids. Germline V CDR1 and CDR2: SGHTA, FQGNSA. As DNA, the CDR3 is TGTGCCAGCATCCAACGGGGGGGACGCTACAATGAGCAGTTCTTC. Translation gives CASIQRGGRYNEQFF.

Concerning this clone itself: The same CDR3 can be traced to other DNA sequences in this sample. The CDR3 bases are TGTGCCAGCTCACGGGACAGGGATGGCTACACCTTC. This sequence encodes CASSRDRDGYTF. The gene calls are TRBV18 and TRBJ1-2; 9 bases are a match to TRBD1. The trim removed 4 bases at V and 6 bases at J, leaving 0 bases unmatched. The CDR3 covers 12 residues. The germline V gene encodes CDR1 KGHSH and CDR2 LQKENI.

Worth noting for this clone: The same CDR3 can be traced to other DNA sequences in this sample. V is TRBV7-9 and J is TRBJ1-2; the match to TRBD1 covers 7 bases. After removal of 5 bases from V and 6 bases from J, the junction contained 3 bases not matched to a gene. CDR1 SEHNR and CDR2 FQNEAQ come from the germline V gene (reference sequence). CDR3 size: 12 residues. CDR3 protein: CASSLGTDGYTF. The CDR3 bases are TGTGCCAGCAGCCTCGGGACAGATGGCTACACCTTC.

The V gene is TRBV6-2 or TRBV6-3, the J gene TRBJ1-5; unclear D gene. From germline, CDR1 is MNHEY and CDR2 SVGEGT. Trimming pared 4 bases from V and 11 bases from J, leaving 12 bases between. CDR3 size: 12 residues. CDR3 sequence reads: CASSSDSPAQHF. CDR3 nucleotide sequence: TGTGCCAGCAGTTCCGACTCACCGGCCCAGCATTTT.

This sequence joins TRBV7-8 and TRBJ1-5; no firm D call. The CDR3 is 16 residues long. Germline loops: CDR1 SGHVS, CDR2 FQNEAQ. Trimming stripped 5 bases from V and 3 bases from J, with 17 bases between. The CDR3 is CASSLGRIRDNQPQHF. CDR3 nucleotide sequence: TGTGCCAGCAGCCTCGGAAGGATTCGGGACAATCAGCCCCAGCATTTT.

This clone was observed once. The chain uses TRBV18 and TRBJ1-1; 7 bases agree with TRBD1. Germline lookup yields CDR1 KGHSH and CDR2 LQKENI. V was clipped by 0 bases and J by 0 bases; unmatched bases: 7. The CDR3 is 17 amino acids. The CDR3 protein is CASSPPNPRGMNTEAFF. The CDR3 DNA sequence: TGTGCCAGCTCACCACCGAACCCCAGGGGGATGAACACTGAAGCTTTCTTT.

The rearrangement uses TRBV28 and TRBJ2-7; 7 positions agree with TRBD1. Germline lookup yields CDR1 MDHEN and CDR2 SYDVKM. With 3 bases clipped from V and 3 bases from J, the junction kept 8 bases outside the gene matches. The CDR3 extends over 15 amino acids. CDR3 nucleotides: TGTGCCAGCAGTTTCGCGCAGGGGGTAGGCTACGAGCAGTACTTC. Protein: CASSFAQGVGYEQYF.

The chain links TRBV19 to TRBJ1-1; D is uncertain. This CDR3 spans 14 amino acids. V was trimmed by 3 bases and J by 4 bases, leaving 12 bases between them. The germline V gene encodes CDR1 LNHDA and CDR2 SQIVND (reference sequence). CDR3 loop: CASSMRVLGTEAFF. CDR3 DNA sequence: TGTGCCAGTAGTATGCGCGTTTTGGGCACTGAAGCTTTCTTT.

J is TRBJ1-1 and V is TRBV28, with D perhaps matching TRBD1 (6 bases). CDR3 size: 15 residues. V was trimmed by 1 base and J by 5 bases, leaving 14 bases between them. Germline assignment: CDR1 MDHEN and CDR2 SYDVKM. For the CDR3, the DNA is TGTGCCAGCAGTTTATTGACGGGGGCGCTTACTGAAGCTTTCTTT. Protein sequence: CASSLLTGALTEAFF. The variable domain in full, completed from reference TRBV28 and TRBJ1-1, reads DVKVTQSSRYLVKRTGEKVFLECVQDMDHENMFWYRQDPGLGLRLIYFSYDVKMKEKGDIPEGYSVSREKKERFSLILESASTNQTSMYLCASSLLTGALTEAFFGQGTRLTVV.

The chain joins TRBV19 to TRBJ2-2, with 8 bases aligning to TRBD1. Germline CDR1 and CDR2: LNHDA and SQIVND (reference sequence). The CDR3 sequence is 17 residues long. Germline trimming cut 3 bases from V and 4 bases from J; bases unmatched to any gene: 10. CDR3 amino acids: CASSIGAGTGSTGELFF. CDR3 sequence (DNA): TGTGCCAGTAGTATCGGGGCGGGGACAGGTAGCACCGGGGAGCTGTTTTTT. Drawing the rest from reference TRBV19 and TRBJ2-2, the complete variable domain is DGGITQSPKYLFRKEGQNVTLSCEQNLNHDAMYWYRQDPGQGLRLIYYSQIVNDFQKGDIAEGYSVSREKKESFPLTVTSAQKNPTAFYLCASSIGAGTGSTGELFFGEGSRLTVL.

This chain links TRBV6-2 or TRBV6-3 with TRBJ1-5; D perhaps matches TRBD1 (6 bases). V was cut by 6 bases and J by 3 bases, with 15 bases left in between. This CDR3 is 15 amino acids long. Germline CDR1 MNHEY, CDR2 SVGEGT. CDR3 sequence: CASSLTGAPNQPQHF. The CDR3 DNA is TGTGCCAGCAGCCTAACGGGGGCCCCCAATCAGCCCCAGCATTTT.

Remarks on this clone: Other DNA sequences in the same sample also yield this CDR3. V usage is TRBV19 and J usage is TRBJ2-2, with a possible D match to TRBD2 (6 bases). The germline gives CDR1 LNHDA, CDR2 SQIVND (reference sequence). The length of the CDR3 is 12 residues. The V and J ends lost 5 bases and 5 bases respectively, with 6 bases between them. In nucleotides, the CDR3 is TGTGCCAGTAGTCGGGGGACCGGGGAGCTGTTTTTT. Protein sequence: CASSRGTGELFF.

The genes are TRBV24-1 and TRBJ2-1; 11 bases map to TRBD1. Germline V gene sequence: CDR1 KGHDR, CDR2 SFDVKD. The CDR3 runs 15 residues. The V and J ends lost 7 bases and 6 bases, in that order; junction bases with no gene match: 7. The CDR3 sequence: CATSEGQGALNEQFF. CDR3 nucleotide sequence: TGTGCCACCAGCGAAGGACAGGGGGCCCTCAATGAGCAGTTCTTC.

The genes are TRBV11-2 and TRBJ1-1; D perhaps matches TRBD1 (5 bases). The CDR3 extends over 16 amino acids. With 0 bases removed from V and 4 bases from J, the gap between germline ends came to 15 bases. The germline CDR1 and CDR2 sequences are SGHAT and FQNNGV. The CDR3 sequence is CASSLDPPPRVTEAFF. The CDR3 DNA reads as TGTGCCAGCAGCTTAGATCCCCCCCCCAGGGTCACTGAAGCTTTCTTT.

The rearrangement uses TRBV7-8 and TRBJ1-6; tentative D call: TRBD1 (6 bases). Germline V gives CDR1 SGHVS, CDR2 FQNEAQ. The CDR3 runs to 17 residues. V was trimmed by 5 bases and J by 7 bases, leaving 21 bases between them. CDR3 DNA: TGTGCCAGCAGCGCCCCCGGGACACTCGAAGGGAATTCACCCCTCCACTTT. Protein: CASSAPGTLEGNSPLHF.

This clone was detected a few times. The V and J genes are TRBV18 and TRBJ1-5, with a weak D call TRBD1 (5 bases). The CDR3 totals 17 residues. Germline loops: CDR1 KGHSH, CDR2 LQKENI. Deletions cut 2 bases from V and 0 bases from J, with 14 bases between. DNA for the CDR3: TGTGCCAGCTCACCATTGGGACTGGAGACTAGCAATCAGCCCCAGCATTTT. It yields the protein CASSPLGLETSNQPQHF.

The chain combines TRBV5-1 with TRBJ1-1; D is undetermined. Trimming removed 4 bases from V and 7 bases from J, with 11 bases in between. This CDR3 comprises 12 residues. The germline gives CDR1 SGHRS, CDR2 YFSETQ. DNA for the CDR3: TGCGCCAGCAGCGGGGTCGAGGATGAAGCTTTCTTT. This codes for CASSGVEDEAFF.

This clone was detected only once. The chain carries TRBV28 and TRBJ2-3; possible D gene TRBD2, 5 bases. The V gene's germline CDR1 is MDHEN and CDR2 SYDVKM. The CDR3 spans 15 residues. The ends were cut back, 6 bases at V and 2 bases at J, with 15 bases in the middle. The DNA of the CDR3 is TGTGCCAGCAGCCTAGGCGGGCGATCCACAGATACGCAGTATTTT. Translation gives CASSLGGRSTDTQYF.